The clone carrying this T cell receptor beta chain has a handful of counts. What it binds is not known. TCRdb recomputed calls from the multiplex PCR reads with MiXCR, one row per CDR3 protein. Found here are 180,000 or so distinct CDR3 sequences, around 29% of them singletons; the top ten hold over 4%. Trimming removed 1 base from V and 4 bases from J; junction bases left unmatched: 12. The germline V gene has CDR1 MGHRA and CDR2 YSYEKL. The CDR3 is made up of 17 amino acids. The lymph nodes were axillary draining lymph nodes from breast cancer patients. This specimen comes from a study of breast tumors, draining lymph nodes, adjacent tissues. Study conclusions and caveats: Compared with basal-like, luminal-like tumors shared significantly more repertoire with nontumor tissue. Tumor repertoires ranked between lymph nodes and nontumor tissue in diversity, with V and J gene preferences. That most tumor T cells come from lymph nodes remained unproven.

This clonotype was obtained from a female donor with breast cancer. Some clones in this sample may be carry-over from other donors' samples. The V and J genes are TRBV4-1 and TRBJ1-1; TRBD1 agrees at 7 bases. Material for sequencing was axillary lymph node tissue. The CDR3 loop is CASSQGPDRAAATEAFF. The CDR3 nucleotides are TGCGCCAGCAGCCAAGGTCCCGACAGGGCGGCGGCCACTGAAGCTTTCTTT.